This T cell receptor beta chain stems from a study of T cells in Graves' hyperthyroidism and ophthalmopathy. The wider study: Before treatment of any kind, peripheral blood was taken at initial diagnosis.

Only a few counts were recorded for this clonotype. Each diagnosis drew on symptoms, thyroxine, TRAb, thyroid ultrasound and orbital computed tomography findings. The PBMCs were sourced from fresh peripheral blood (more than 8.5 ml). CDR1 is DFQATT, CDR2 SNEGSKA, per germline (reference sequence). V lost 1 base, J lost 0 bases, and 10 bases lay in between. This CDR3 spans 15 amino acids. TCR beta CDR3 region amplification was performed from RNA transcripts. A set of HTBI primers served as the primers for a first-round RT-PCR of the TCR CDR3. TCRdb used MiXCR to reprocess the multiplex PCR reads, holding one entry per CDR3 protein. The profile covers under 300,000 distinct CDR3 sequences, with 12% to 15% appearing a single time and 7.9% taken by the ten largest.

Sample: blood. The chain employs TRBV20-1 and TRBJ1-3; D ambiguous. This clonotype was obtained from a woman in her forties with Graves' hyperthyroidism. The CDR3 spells CSARVPESSGNTIYF. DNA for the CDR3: TGCAGTGCTAGAGTGCCCGAGAGCTCTGGAAACACCATATATTTT.